The TCR beta chain described here comes from a study of blood T cell repertoires in COVID-19. Using immunoSEQ multiplex PCR, the repertoire was profiled, and TCRdb retains in-frame clones only, with some absent. The profile shows about 240,000 clones, around 90% of them singletons. V lost 4 bases to trimming and J lost 2 bases; unmatched junction nucleotides: 11. The CDR3 runs 19 residues. The germline CDR1 and CDR2 sequences are SGDLS and YYNGEE. The sequence came from a man in his fifties or sixties who had recovered from COVID-19. The sequencing sample was made of peripheral blood. The J gene is TRBJ2-1, the V gene TRBV9; TRBD2 matches at 14 bases. The CDR3 loop reads CASSNPGLAGALAYNEQFF. The CDR3 DNA sequence: TGTGCCAGCAGCAACCCGGGACTAGCGGGGGCCCTGGCCTACAATGAGCAGTTCTTC.